This T cell receptor (beta chain) is from a study of cytomegalovirus exposure and HLA in healthy donors. Use of 60 Vbeta and 13 Jbeta primers characterized the PCR. Clones were read by immunoSEQ multiplex PCR, and TCRdb kept only the in-frame ones, dropping some. The profile shows roughly 140,000 clones, about four fifths of them singletons. General observations from the study: By a later analysis, the bulk of CMV-associated TCR beta chains appeared HLA-restricted.

V was cut by 2 bases and J by 7 bases, with 9 bases left in between. This CDR3 is 12 amino acids long. The germline V gene encodes CDR1 SGHDT and CDR2 YYEEEE. A note on this clone: Its specificity is unknown.

The receptor comes from a male donor in good health and CMV-seronegative. This sequence joins TRBV5-6 and TRBJ1-1, with no clear D. Sequencing was carried out using PBMCs. The CDR3, as DNA: TGTGCCAGCAGCTTTGCTGCCAGTGAAGCTTTCTTT. It yields the protein CASSFAASEAFF.